This T cell receptor (beta chain) was sequenced in a study of blood T cell repertoires in COVID-19. The wider study: The cDNA or gDNA used as material had been derived from T cells, B-cell-depleted T cells, or PBMCs.

Some clones are missing from TCRdb's copy, which holds only in-frame ones; the method was immunoSEQ multiplex PCR. The sample yields 150,000 to 200,000 clones, more than 70% seen once. The CDR3 runs 14 residues. Germline CDR1 and CDR2: SEHNR and FQNEAQ (reference sequence). J was trimmed by 5 bases and V by 5 bases; bases with no gene match: 3. This TCR was recovered from a woman aged 18-29 years who had recovered from COVID-19. The chain carries TRBV7-9 and TRBJ1-6; 7 nucleotides match TRBD1. Specimen: PBMCs or T cells enriched from blood (not recorded which). CDR3 nucleotide sequence: TGTGCCAGCAGCCCGGGACAGAATAATTCACCCCTCCACTTT. It yields the protein CASSPGQNNSPLHF.